This T cell receptor beta chain was sequenced in a study of T cell responses to AZD1222 COVID-19 vaccine. The wider study: Investigators merged groups given second doses at roughly 4 or roughly 12 weeks. The study, taken as a whole, reports: Donors were mostly white British, more females; clonal diversity possibly underestimated. Once two AZD1222 doses were given, Spike-specific TCR breadth and depth went up. Repertoires were sampled only after the peak T cell response.

Using immunoSEQ multiplex PCR, the repertoire was profiled, and TCRdb retains in-frame clones only, with some absent. Of some 130,000 clones in the sample, approximately 80% are singletons; the top ten hold roughly 4.3%. This clone was detected only once. What it binds is unknown. The V end lost 6 bases, the J end lost 3 bases, and 6 bases lay between the germline ends. Germline V gives CDR1 LNHNV, CDR2 YYDKDF (reference sequence). This CDR3 spans 12 amino acids. Material: peripheral blood, obtained on day 0 of AZD1222 vaccination. This chain uses TRBV15 with TRBJ1-5, with unresolved D. The clonotype was recovered from an adult in good health. For the CDR3, the DNA is TGTGCCACCAGTTGGTCCAATCAGCCCCAGCATTTT. The encoded protein is CATSWSNQPQHF.